The 30 T cell receptor beta chains below come from one sample, sequenced in a study of cytomegalovirus exposure and HLA in healthy donors. With 60 Vbeta and 13 Jbeta primers, the PCR was carried out. Produced via immunoSEQ multiplex PCR; TCRdb's table is partial and in-frame only. The sample holds tens of thousands of clones, around 80% seen once. The sample consisted of PBMCs. The source of these receptors is a woman aged 45-60 years in good health and CMV-seropositive.

This sequence joins TRBV5-1 and TRBJ1-4, with D maybe TRBD1 (5 bases). The CDR3 is 14 residues long. From germline, CDR1 is SGHRS and CDR2 YFSETQ. V lost 4 bases and J lost 7, with 14 bases in between. For the CDR3, the DNA is TGCGCCAGCAGCCCCCTTTTGCAGGGTGAAAAACTGTTTTTT. Protein: CASSPLLQGEKLFF.

V is TRBV6-5 and J is TRBJ1-1; TRBD1 matches at 7 bases. The germline V gene encodes CDR1 MNHEY and CDR2 SVGAGI. The CDR3 runs to 13 residues. V dropped 7 bases and J dropped 0; count of bases not matched to a gene: 2. As DNA, the CDR3 is TGTGCCAGCAAACAGGGGATGAACACTGAAGCTTTCTTT. Translating it yields CASKQGMNTEAFF.

This sequence joins TRBV30 and TRBJ1-2, with unresolved D. The CDR3 consists of 10 residues. Trimming stripped 7 bases from V and 6 bases from J, with 9 bases between. Per germline, CDR1 GTSNPN and CDR2 SVGIG (reference sequence). CDR3 DNA: TGTGCCTTCGACACGGATGGCTACACCTTC. This encodes CAFDTDGYTF.

The V and J genes are TRBV28 and TRBJ1-5, with 8 bases that match TRBD1. The V gene's germline CDR1 is MDHEN and CDR2 SYDVKM. With V trimmed by 5 bases and J by 2 bases, 8 bases remained unmatched. The CDR3 runs to 16 residues. CDR3 DNA: TGTGCCAGCAGTCCACATTTGGGACAGGGCAATCAGCCCCAGCATTTT. It codes for CASSPHLGQGNQPQHF.

This chain links TRBV10-3 with TRBJ1-1; 8 bases line up with TRBD1. The CDR3 covers 16 residues. In germline, CDR1 is ENHRY, CDR2 SYGVKD. V shed 2 bases, J shed 2 bases, and the junction held 7 bases outside the gene matches. In nucleotides, the CDR3 is TGTGCCATCAGTGAGGGACAGGGAGGCGGAAACACTGAAGCTTTCTTT. Translation: CAISEGQGGGNTEAFF.

The rearrangement links TRBV12-5 to TRBJ2-1; D not resolved. CDR1 is LGHNT, CDR2 FRNRAP, per germline. There are 13 residues in the CDR3. Deletions cut 3 bases from V and 2 bases from J, with 5 bases between. The chain's CDR3 is CASGLYTYNEQFF. Here the CDR3 DNA reads TGTGCTAGTGGTTTATATACCTACAATGAGCAGTTCTTC.

The chain is built from TRBV2 and TRBJ1-1; D possibly corresponds to TRBD1 (6 bases). The V and J ends lost 11 bases and 3 bases respectively, with 10 bases between them. Germline CDR1 is SNHLY and CDR2 is FYNNEI. This CDR3 region has 11 residues. The CDR3 coding sequence is TGTGCCGTCAGGGGTCACACTGAAGCTTTCTTT. Encoded protein: CAVRGHTEAFF. The whole variable domain, filled in from reference TRBV2 and TRBJ1-1, reads EPEVTQTPSHQVTQMGQEVILRCVPISNHLYFYWYRQILGQKVEFLVSFYNNEISEKSEIFDDQFSVERPDGSNFTLKIRSTKLEDSAMYFCAVRGHTEAFFGQGTRLTVV.

The V gene is TRBV9, the J gene TRBJ1-1; D not resolved. The length of the CDR3 is 13 residues. Germline CDR1 reads SGDLS; CDR2 reads YYNGEE. Trimming removed 0 bases from V and 5 bases from J, with 8 bases in between. CDR3 sequence: CASSVGGRTEAFF. The CDR3 DNA is TGTGCCAGCAGCGTAGGAGGGAGGACTGAAGCTTTCTTT.

This clone was seen a single time. The gene calls are TRBV2 and TRBJ2-5, with TRBD2 as a possible D gene (7 bases). The CDR3 is 12 amino acids. Trimming removed 1 base at V and 11 bases at J, with 11 bases between. CDR1 SNHLY and CDR2 FYNNEI come from the germline V gene. The CDR3 loop reads CASSEDREGQYF. CDR3 nucleotides: TGTGCCAGCAGTGAAGACAGGGAGGGGCAGTACTTC.

The rearrangement joins TRBV2 to TRBJ2-2, with D perhaps matching TRBD1 (6 bases). Germline V gives CDR1 SNHLY, CDR2 FYNNEI. V was cut by 8 bases and J by 1 base, with 11 bases left in between. The CDR3 covers 14 residues. This chain's CDR3 is CASRQAWNTGELFF. CDR3 DNA: TGTGCCAGCCGACAGGCATGGAACACCGGGGAGCTGTTTTTT.

This clone occurred a few times. This chain uses TRBV6-1 with TRBJ1-5; the D gene is possibly TRBD1 (6 bases). Trimming removed 8 bases at V and 4 bases at J, with 18 bases between. The CDR3 contains 15 residues. Germline-derived CDR1 and CDR2 are MNHNS and SASEGT. CDR3 region: CASVRQVRENQPQHF. CDR3 coding DNA: TGTGCCAGCGTTCGACAGGTCCGAGAAAATCAGCCCCAGCATTTT.

The V call is TRBV7-9, the J call TRBJ1-3; maybe TRBD1 (6 bases). The CDR3 spans 16 residues. The ends were cut back, 5 bases at V and 4 bases at J, with 18 bases in the middle. CDR1 is SEHNR and CDR2 is FQNEAQ in the germline V gene (reference sequence). The CDR3 loop reads CASSLRDTPEGNTIYF. The CDR3 nucleotides are TGTGCCAGCAGCCTACGGGACACTCCCGAGGGAAACACCATATATTTT.

This clone was counted between two and nine times. The chain uses TRBV5-1 and TRBJ1-3; D remains ambiguous. Germline V gene data show CDR1 as SGHRS and CDR2 as YFSETQ. Trimming shortened V by 5 bases and J by 4 bases, and 16 bases separated the two germline ends. The CDR3 covers 15 residues. Here the CDR3 DNA reads TGCGCCAGCAGGTCCGGGAAGGATAGGGGAAACACCATATATTTT. Encoded protein: CASRSGKDRGNTIYF.

The genes are TRBV6-4 and TRBJ2-3; TRBD2 matches at 9 bases. The CDR3 is 15 amino acids. The junction had 3 bases not matched to a gene; V was cut back by 5 bases and J by 0 bases. Germline V gene sequence: CDR1 MRHNA, CDR2 SNTAGT. The DNA of the CDR3 is TGTGCCAGCAGTCCACTAGCGGGCAGCACAGATACGCAGTATTTT. Its translation: CASSPLAGSTDTQYF.

The chain couples TRBV5-1 to TRBJ1-1; weak D call: TRBD1 (5 bases). The germline CDR1 and CDR2 sequences are SGHRS and YFSETQ. The CDR3 is made up of 14 amino acids. V was clipped by 1 base and J by 1 base, with 8 bases between them. CDR3 amino acids: CASSLSGQNTEAFF. The CDR3, as DNA: TGCGCCAGCAGCTTGAGTGGACAGAACACTGAAGCTTTCTTT.

The genes are TRBV10-2 and TRBJ2-7; TRBD2 aligns across 8 bases. V lost 0 bases and J lost 0; bases outside the gene matches: 7. CDR1 and CDR2 (germline): WSHSY, SAAADI. The CDR3 is 17 amino acids. CDR3 in DNA: TGCGCCAGCAGTGAGTCCGGGGGGGGCGGGGACTCCTACGAGCAGTACGTC. It is translated as CASSESGGGGDSYEQYV.

The chain recombines TRBV6-1 with TRBJ1-3; the D is unclear. Trimming left V 6 bases short and J 5 bases short, with 8 bases between. Germline CDR1 reads MNHNS; CDR2 reads SASEGT. This CDR3 comprises 12 residues. CDR3 in amino acids: CASSEIRNTIYF. DNA for the CDR3: TGTGCCAGCAGCGAAATAAGAAACACCATATATTTT.

The V call is TRBV19, the J call TRBJ1-6; D call uncertain. The CDR3 is 16 amino acids. The ends were cut back, 3 bases at V and 0 bases at J, with 9 bases in the middle. CDR1 and CDR2 (germline): LNHDA, SQIVND (reference sequence). CDR3 DNA: TGTGCCAGTAGTATTAACCCGAGCTCCTATAATTCACCCCTCCACTTT. Translated: CASSINPSSYNSPLHF.

The chain uses TRBV9 and TRBJ1-1; D ambiguous. V was shortened by 2 bases and J by 0 bases, with 14 bases between the two germline ends. The CDR3 sequence is 16 residues long. Germline-derived CDR1 and CDR2 are SGDLS and YYNGEE. CDR3 residues: CASSVGPWAMNTEAFF. The DNA for the CDR3 is TGTGCCAGCAGCGTCGGCCCCTGGGCGATGAACACTGAAGCTTTCTTT.

This sequence joins TRBV10-1 and TRBJ2-2; TRBD2 agrees at 9 bases. Germline V gives CDR1 WNHNN, CDR2 SYGVQD (reference sequence). This CDR3 is 18 amino acids long. V lost 5 bases to trimming and J lost 7 bases; unmatched junction nucleotides: 17. CDR3 protein: CASSRRSPASGVGGELFF. CDR3 coding DNA: TGCGCCAGCAGTCGCCGGTCCCCGGCTAGCGGGGTAGGCGGGGAGCTGTTTTTT.

The J gene is TRBJ2-5, the V gene TRBV27, with 7 bases lining up with TRBD1. The J call may be mistaken, given a closer DNA end match to TRBJ2-7. This CDR3 region has 15 residues. Germline assignment: CDR1 MNHEY and CDR2 SMNVEV (reference sequence). Here the CDR3 DNA reads TGTGCCAGCAGTTTATCGACAGGGAGCTCCTACGAGCAGTACTTC. As protein: CASSLSTGSSYEQYF.

This sequence joins TRBV14 and TRBJ2-2; the D is unclear. This CDR3 comprises 14 residues. Deletions cut 1 base from V and 6 bases from J, with 9 bases between. CDR1 and CDR2 from the germline V gene are SGHDN and FVKESK. This chain's CDR3 is CASSQAGLAGELFF. In DNA, the CDR3 is TGTGCCAGCAGCCAAGCTGGGCTGGCCGGGGAGCTGTTTTTT.

This clone has only a few counts. The rearrangement joins TRBV2 to TRBJ2-2; TRBD2 agrees at 12 bases. CDR3 length equals 15 residues. Germline CDR1 SNHLY, CDR2 FYNNEI. The V and J ends lost 8 bases and 0 bases, in that order; junction bases with no gene match: 1. The CDR3 sequence: CASLAGGANTGELFF. The CDR3 bases are TGTGCCAGCCTAGCGGGGGGGGCGAACACCGGGGAGCTGTTTTTT.

The V gene is TRBV6-6, the J gene TRBJ2-2; TRBD1 matches 9 bases. The V segment lost 6 bases and the J segment 6 bases; nucleotides outside the gene matches: 5. CDR3 size: 14 residues. Germline CDR1 reads MNHNY; CDR2 reads SVGAGI (reference sequence). CDR3 sequence: CASRTDRGAGELFF. The CDR3 DNA follows: TGTGCCAGCAGAACTGACAGGGGGGCCGGGGAGCTGTTTTTT.

CDR3 sequence reads: CASGLSDRGLGSPLHF. In DNA, the CDR3 is TGTGCTAGTGGTTTGTCAGACAGGGGGCTTGGGTCACCCCTCCACTTT. The chain links TRBV12-5 to TRBJ1-6; the match to TRBD1 covers 10 bases. This CDR3 contains 16 residues. The V gene's germline CDR1 is LGHNT and CDR2 FRNRAP. Unmatched junction bases numbered 8, after V lost 2 bases and J lost 10 bases. Full variable domain (remainder filled in from reference TRBV12-5 and TRBJ1-6): DARVTQTPRHKVTEMGQEVTMRCQPILGHNTVFWYRQTMMQGLELLAYFRNRAPLDDSGMPKDRFSAEMPDATLATLKIQPSEPRDSAVYFCASGLSDRGLGSPLHFGNGTRLTVT.

The chain combines TRBV7-2 with TRBJ2-7, with TRBD1 matching 8 bases. The germline gives CDR1 SGHTA, CDR2 FQGNSA. With 4 bases clipped from V and 7 bases from J, the junction kept 9 bases outside the gene matches. The CDR3 totals 14 residues. This chain's CDR3 is CASSSDREVVEQYF. In nucleotides, the CDR3 is TGTGCCAGCAGCTCGGACAGGGAGGTAGTTGAGCAGTACTTC. The full variable domain, with the rest looked up from reference TRBV7-2 and TRBJ2-7, is GAGVSQSPSNKVTEKGKDVELRCDPISGHTALYWYRQSLGQGLEFLIYFQGNSAPDKSGLPSDRFSAERTGGSVSTLTIQRTQQEDSAVYLCASSSDREVVEQYFGPGTRLTVT.

The J gene is TRBJ1-1, the V gene TRBV5-1; D remains unclear. The CDR3 extends over 14 amino acids. Trimming removed 8 bases from V and 2 bases from J, with 16 bases in between. CDR1 and CDR2 from the germline V gene are SGHRS and YFSETQ. The CDR3 here is CASGTQTSNTEAFF. The CDR3 DNA reads TGCGCCAGTGGAACTCAGACAAGCAACACTGAAGCTTTCTTT.

In regard to this clone: The sample carries other DNA sequences with the same CDR3. This chain connects TRBV7-7 to TRBJ2-7, with TRBD2 matching 16 bases. This CDR3 has 19 residues. Germline V CDR1 and CDR2: SSHAT, FNYEAQ (reference sequence). Written as DNA, the CDR3 is TGTGCTAGCAGCTTGACGGGGACTAGCGGGAGGGCCGGGTCCTACGAGCAGTACGTC. Encoded protein: CASSLTGTSGRAGSYEQYV.

The chain carries TRBV27 and TRBJ2-7; 11 bases are a match to TRBD1. Trimming took 3 bases from V and 6 from J; bases not matched to a gene: 4. Germline loops: CDR1 MNHEY, CDR2 SMNVEV (reference sequence). The CDR3 length is 14 residues. CDR3 loop: CASSFQDRGLEQYV. CDR3 sequence (DNA): TGTGCCAGCAGTTTTCAGGACAGGGGGCTCGAGCAGTACGTC.

The J gene is TRBJ1-4, the V gene TRBV19, with 9 bases fitting TRBD1. Germline CDR1 is LNHDA and CDR2 is SQIVND (reference sequence). This CDR3 contains 16 residues. After removal of 7 bases from V and 7 bases from J, the junction contained 13 bases not matched to a gene. The CDR3, as DNA: TGTGCCAGTACCTTTTACAGGGGGCGGTTTGTTGAAAAACTGTTTTTT. This translates into CASTFYRGRFVEKLFF.